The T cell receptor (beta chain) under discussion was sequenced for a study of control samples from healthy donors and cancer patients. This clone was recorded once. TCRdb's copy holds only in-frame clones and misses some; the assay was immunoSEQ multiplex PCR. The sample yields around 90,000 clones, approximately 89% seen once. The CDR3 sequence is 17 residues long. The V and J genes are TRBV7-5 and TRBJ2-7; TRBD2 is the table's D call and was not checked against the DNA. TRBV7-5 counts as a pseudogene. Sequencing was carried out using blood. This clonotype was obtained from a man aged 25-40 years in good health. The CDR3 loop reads CARSLDPPSGGPYEQYV. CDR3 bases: TGTGCCAGAAGCTTAGACCCTCCTAGCGGGGGGCCGTACGAGCAGTACGTC.